The text below deals with one TCR beta chain. The PCR had 60 Vbeta and 13 Jbeta primers. Repertoires were generated with immunoSEQ multiplex PCR, while TCRdb's copy carries only in-frame clones and drops some. The data show some 140,000 clones, about two thirds seen once. This sample stems from a study of cytomegalovirus exposure and HLA in healthy donors. The CDR3 length is 15 residues. Germline CDR1 and CDR2: SGHTA and FQGNSA. V shed 5 bases and J 7 bases; nucleotides not matched to a gene: 7. The clonotype was recovered from a man in his fifties in good health and CMV-seropositive. The chain couples TRBV7-2 to TRBJ1-6; TRBD1 aligns across 8 bases. Sequenced sample: PBMCs. The CDR3 loop reads CASSLDRGENSPLHF. The CDR3, as DNA: TGTGCCAGCAGCCTCGACAGGGGAGAGAATTCACCCCTCCACTTT.